The text below deals with one T cell receptor (beta chain). This clone has a handful of counts. The antigen it recognizes is unknown. No base quality information exists; no much larger clone differs at one position. Other nucleotide sequences from this sample produce the same CDR3. A single peripheral blood draw of around 100 mL on average was collected from each donor into heparinised tubes. Using a panel that included CD45RO, CCR7, CD25, CD127, CD95 and CD27, naive, central memory, regulatory and stem cell-like memory CD4+ T cells were sorted on a BD FACSAria II. A purity above 95% was achieved for all sorted populations. PBMCs were isolated immediately by Lymphoprep density gradient centrifugation and stained directly without culture. Samples were stained and sorted in pairs, with one healthy donor and one patient per experiment, so that batch effects were minimized. The CDR3 sequence holds 14 residues, the cysteine and phenylalanine included. Only the CDR3 DNA stays, 42 bases, in frame from base 1. In the germline V gene, CDR1 corresponds to SGHRS and CDR2 to YFSETQ. V is cut back by 4 bases and J by 2 bases, with 5 bases in the junction unmatched.

This sample was taken from a study of beta chain features in type 1 diabetes (dated by TCRdb to between 2018 and 2020). A note on the overall study: No differences in mean age, gender distribution, total cell number or subset yield were found between patients and healthy donors. A total of some 110 million sorted cells were examined across all samples, and a strong correlation was observed between cell number per subset and RNA yield. The study compared TCRB repertoires of sorted circulating CD4+ T cell subsets between recently diagnosed type 1 diabetes patients and matched healthy donors. Naive and central memory subsets were obtained from all 28 donors, but regulatory and stem cell-like memory subsets were isolated from only 8 patients and roughly eight healthy donors. General study outcomes and caveats: PCR might favor shorter templates, but patient and control samples were amplified and corrected together, so any skew would affect both groups equally. Sequencing cDNA rather than genomic DNA could over-represent highly expressing activated cells, although activation and CD3 levels did not differ between groups. At VDJ recombination sites, type 1 diabetes patients had fewer insertions and more deleted nucleotides, which implies abnormalities in thymic rearrangement. In all four CD4+ subsets, TCRB CDR3 length was moderately but significantly shorter in type 1 diabetes patients. Because small numbers of individuals were included in the HLA sub-analyses, any influence of HLA type on TCRB rearrangement was left unresolved. The naive, central memory and regulatory TCRB repertoires appeared to resemble one another more closely among patients than among healthy donors.

The entire amount of isolated RNA was reverse transcribed using the High Capacity cDNA Reverse Transcription Kit, so the sequenced TCRB transcripts were expressed ones. Deep immunoSEQ sequencing was performed on naive, central memory and regulatory T cell samples, with an average of around 3.4 million total reads per sample. Sorted cells were lysed in RLT buffer and RNA was extracted with DNase-treated RNeasy Micro or Mini kits, depending on cell number. To prevent cross-contamination, each cell subset was processed individually, whereas patient and healthy donor samples were processed jointly. TCRB sequences were amplified from cDNA with the immunoSEQ multiplex PCR, producing 87-bp fragments spanning the CDR3 region. Amplicons were sequenced on the Illumina HiSeq platform. As for the original processing: PCR bias was corrected computationally using synthetic template baselines, and reads within Hamming distance 2 were collapsed, with unmergeable singletons discarded. By aligning reads against IMGT, V, D and J genes, CDR3 length, and insertions or deletions at six rearrangement sites were assigned. Clonotype counts were normalized to sorted cell number within each subset before computing true diversity and Gini coefficients with the tcR R package. Repertoire sharing was quantified using the overlap coefficient calculated on TCRB nucleotide sequences. TCRdb limited this immuneACCESS table to in-frame rearrangements with V and J called. A share of clones is missing; checked studies link under half to unresolved V genes, and the rest is unexplained. V, J and clone size are taken as reported in that table, and D and trimming were inferred from the DNA itself. Present in this sample are hundreds of thousands of clones, 7.5% to 9% of which were seen just once. Less than 0.5% of the sample belongs to the ten largest clones.

This chain is built from TRBV5-1 and TRBJ2-5, with 7 bases aligning to TRBD1. The sequence was collected from a young woman in good health. The sample consisted of central memory CD4+ T cells from blood. The nucleotides are TGCGCCAGCAGCCCTGGGACAGCACAAGAGACCCAGTACTTC. Its amino acids are CASSPGTAQETQYF.